Below are 17 T cell receptor beta chains sequenced from a single sample in a study of blood T cells in healthy people across ages. Together with a sample-barcoded 5' primer, a J-beta primer mix was included in a second PCR lasting roughly 7 to 11 cycles. TCRdb re-derived calls from the 5' RACE reads in MiXCR, one entry per CDR3 protein. This repertoire shows some 1,500,000 distinct CDR3 sequences, around 40% found once; its top ten account for approximately 4.1%. The sample taken for sequencing was blood. The receptors derive from a woman between 18 and 29 years old in good health.

With respect to this clonotype: Likely a read error: the CDR3 ends without its conserved phenylalanine or tryptophan. The gene calls are TRBV4-3 and TRBJ2-1, with 9 bases fitting TRBD2. In germline, CDR1 is LGHNA, CDR2 YSLEER. The length of the CDR3 is 17 residues. Trimming removed 0 bases from V and 8 bases from J; junction bases left unmatched: 11. CDR3 amino acids: CASSQDPSGVDLHEQFL. The CDR3 DNA reads TGCGCCAGCAGCCAAGATCCTAGCGGGGTTGATCTCCATGAGCAGTTCTTA.

The chain links TRBV4-3 to TRBJ2-5; perhaps TRBD1 as D (6 bases). Trimming removed 1 base from V and 11 bases from J, with 23 bases in between. CDR3 length: 16 residues. Germline CDR1 LGHNA, CDR2 YSLEER. The CDR3 protein is CASSQARRQAHNEQYF. CDR3 coding DNA: TGCGCCAGCAGCCAAGCGCGGCGACAGGCCCACAATGAGCAGTACTTC.

The CDR3 region is CASSSLLAGGSPDTQYF. DNA for the CDR3: TGTGCCAGCAGTTCCCTACTAGCGGGAGGATCCCCAGATACGCAGTATTTT. The V gene is TRBV12-3 or TRBV12-4, the J gene TRBJ2-3; 12 bases line up with TRBD2. CDR3 length equals 17 residues. The trim removed 4 bases at V and 4 bases at J, leaving 9 bases unmatched.

This chain connects TRBV12-3 or TRBV12-4 to TRBJ1-2; D is unresolved. The ends were cut back, 3 bases at V and 1 base at J, with 12 bases in the middle. The length of the CDR3 is 15 residues. The CDR3 protein is CASSLAGRDNYGYTF. In DNA, the CDR3 is TGTGCCAGCAGTTTGGCGGGTAGGGATAACTATGGCTACACCTTC.

V gene TRBV29-1 combines with J gene TRBJ2-4; 9 nucleotides match TRBD2. The DNA matches TRBJ2-7 better at its end, which makes the J call doubtful. Germline values: CDR1 SQVTM, CDR2 ANQGSEA. The CDR3 spans 14 residues. CDR3 amino acids: CSVESVAGAFEQYF. The CDR3 nucleotides read TGCAGCGTTGAATCGGTAGCGGGGGCCTTCGAGCAGTACTTC.

The chain recombines TRBV6-1 with TRBJ2-4, with D possibly matching TRBD1 (6 bases). This CDR3 is 16 amino acids long. Looked up from germline, CDR1 is MNHNS and CDR2 is SASEGT. V lost 5 bases and J 0 bases, leaving 14 bases between the germline ends. CDR3 in DNA: TGTGCCAGCAGTAACCGGGACACAATAGCCAAAAACATTCAGTACTTC. This encodes CASSNRDTIAKNIQYF.

The chain is built from TRBV4-3 and TRBJ1-6; a possible D gene is TRBD1 (5 bases). The germline V gene encodes CDR1 LGHNA and CDR2 YSLEER. V was pared by 2 bases and J by 6 bases, with 14 bases between. The CDR3 covers 16 residues. The DNA for the CDR3 is TGCGCCAGCAGCCAATTACAGGCGTCGAGTAATTCACCCCTCCACTTT. Translation gives CASSQLQASSNSPLHF.

Note on this clonotype: An end of the junction does not agree with germline; a read error may underlie this. The gene calls are TRBV4-1 and TRBJ1-6, with 9 bases fitting TRBD1. Germline-derived CDR1 and CDR2 are MGHRA and YSYEKL. The CDR3 consists of 16 residues. The CDR3 DNA reads as TGCGCCAGCAGCCTATTTTCGGGACAGGGAGATTCACCCCCCCACTTT. This sequence encodes CASSLFSGQGDSPPHF.

The rearrangement joins TRBV10-3 to TRBJ1-6, with 7 bases aligning to TRBD1. The germline CDR1 and CDR2 sequences are ENHRY and SYGVKD. The CDR3 contains 15 residues. J lost 11 bases, V lost 6 bases, and 13 bases had no gene match. The CDR3 loop is CAIREMTGNNPPLHF. For the CDR3, the DNA is TGTGCCATCAGGGAGATGACAGGGAACAATCCACCCCTCCACTTT.

The chain recombines TRBV28 with TRBJ2-7; TRBD2 is a possible D gene (6 bases). The V end was cut by 5 bases, the J end by 6 bases, with 8 bases between. The CDR3 contains 11 residues. In germline, CDR1 is MDHEN, CDR2 SYDVKM. The CDR3 loop reads CASSGGSEQYF. Here the CDR3 DNA reads TGTGCCAGCAGTGGGGGGTCCGAGCAGTACTTC.

In regard to this clonotype: One end of the junction is discordant with germline, which a read error may explain. The chain employs TRBV6-6 and TRBJ2-4; no clear D gene. CDR3 length equals 13 residues. Germline CDR1 reads MNHNY; CDR2 reads SVGAGI (reference sequence). The CDR3 DNA sequence: TGTGCCAGCATTTCATCGGCCAAAAGCATTCAGTACTTC. This translates into CASISSAKSIQYF.

The CDR3 loop is CATSERHPTSASYNEQYF. The CDR3 DNA sequence: TGTGCCACCAGTGAGCGCCACCCGACTAGTGCTTCCTACAATGAGCAGTACTTC. This chain links TRBV24-1 with TRBJ2-1; maybe TRBD2 (6 bases). The DNA end favors TRBJ2-7, so the J call may be wrong. Germline lookup yields CDR1 KGHDR and CDR2 SFDVKD. This CDR3 comprises 18 residues.

This clonotype has more than one count but fewer than ten. The rearrangement uses TRBV10-3 and TRBJ1-4, with no clear D. Germline V gene lookup returns CDR1 ENHRY and CDR2 SYGVKD. The CDR3 runs 11 residues. V was pared by 11 bases and J by 7 bases, with 11 bases between. The CDR3, as DNA: TGTGCCCCCCCCGCGGGTGAAAAACTGTTTTTT. The encoded protein is CAPPAGEKLFF.

CDR3 nucleotides: TGCAGCGTTGGCGGCATCGAGGGCTACGAGCAGTACTTC. It encodes CSVGGIEGYEQYF. V and J are TRBV29-1 and TRBJ2-7; D is perhaps TRBD2 (5 bases). V lost 4 bases to trimming and J lost 3 bases, with 13 bases between them. Germline CDR1 and CDR2: SQVTM and ANQGSEA. The length of the CDR3 is 13 residues.

This clonotype appeared a few times. The gene calls are TRBV7-2 and TRBJ2-3; D remains ambiguous. V was shortened by 7 bases and J by 6 bases, with 17 bases between the two germline ends. The CDR3 is made up of 14 amino acids. The germline V gene encodes CDR1 SGHTA and CDR2 FQGNSA. The DNA for the CDR3 is TGTGCCAGCACCCCGCGCTCCAGTTGGGATACGCAGTATTTT. Protein sequence: CASTPRSSWDTQYF.

This clonotype has at least ten counts. The chain employs TRBV3-1 and TRBJ2-7; D gene ambiguous. Trimming removed 2 bases at V and 2 bases at J, with 13 bases between. Per germline, CDR1 LGHDT and CDR2 YNNKEL (reference sequence). This CDR3 is built from 15 residues. The chain's CDR3 is CASSQNPTATYEQYF. CDR3 sequence (DNA): TGTGCCAGCAGCCAAAATCCCACAGCAACCTACGAGCAGTACTTC.

V gene TRBV20-1 combines with J gene TRBJ2-3, with 12 bases identical to TRBD2. V gave up 8 bases and J gave up 8 bases; unmatched junction bases: 8. CDR1 DFQATT and CDR2 SNEGSKA come from the germline V gene (reference sequence). There are 13 residues in the CDR3. CDR3 DNA sequence: TGCAGTACCGGACTAGCGGGGAGTGTTACGCAGTATTTT. The encoded protein is CSTGLAGSVTQYF.